The 27 T cell receptor beta chains below were found in one sample sequenced in a study of blood T cell repertoires in COVID-19 (dated by TCRdb to 2018 to 2021). Receptors were amplified or captured by the immunoSEQ multiplex PCR assay. In its TCRdb copy, this immuneACCESS table keeps in-frame sequences only and misses some clones. Where compared with another copy, unresolved V genes explain less than half of these, and the others have no known cause. In all, the sample holds 450,000 or so clones, and about 88% of those were seen once. Of the sample, roughly 0.92% falls within the top ten clones. The specimen was peripheral blood. All receptors derive from a man aged 18 to 29 with COVID-19, enrolled during active disease.

The genes are TRBV5-1 and TRBJ2-2; 9 nucleotides agree with TRBD2. With V trimmed by 2 bases and J by 6 bases, 11 bases remained unmatched. The CDR3 consists of 17 residues. Germline V lookup: CDR1 SGHRS, CDR2 YFSETQ. The CDR3 bases are TGCGCCAGCAGCTTCGAGTCTGCGGGGGGGCGGCCCGGGGAGCTGTTTTTT. It specifies CASSFESAGGRPGELFF.

The V call is TRBV2, the J call TRBJ2-7; 9 nucleotides align to TRBD2. Germline values: CDR1 SNHLY, CDR2 FYNNEI. V lost 4 bases, J lost 3 bases, and 4 bases stayed unmatched. The CDR3 consists of 14 residues. CDR3 loop: CASSASGAYYEQYF. For the CDR3, the DNA is TGTGCCAGCAGTGCTAGCGGGGCTTACTACGAGCAGTACTTC.

The gene calls are TRBV10-3 and TRBJ2-7, with TRBD2 matching over 10 bases. Germline lookup yields CDR1 ENHRY and CDR2 SYGVKD. This CDR3 region has 15 residues. After removal of 2 bases from V and 1 base from J, the junction contained 2 bases not matched to a gene. CDR3 protein: CAISEAGLASYEQYF. The CDR3 nucleotides are TGTGCCATCAGTGAGGCGGGACTAGCGTCCTACGAGCAGTACTTC.

The V call is TRBV5-4, the J call TRBJ2-3, with TRBD1 identical over 7 bases. After removal of 3 bases from V and 6 bases from J, the junction contained 13 bases not matched to a gene. Germline V CDR1 and CDR2: SGHNT, YYREEE (reference sequence). CDR3 length: 16 residues. The DNA of the CDR3 is TGTGCCAGCAGCTCCCCGGGACAGACGGTCATGGATACGCAGTATTTT. Residues: CASSSPGQTVMDTQYF.

The chain joins TRBV5-4 to TRBJ2-2, with TRBD2 matching 12 bases. This CDR3 is built from 17 residues. The ends lost 3 bases at V and 6 bases at J; junction bases unmatched: 9. Per germline, CDR1 SGHNT and CDR2 YYREEE (reference sequence). The CDR3 loop reads CASSWRLAGAGSGELFF. DNA for the CDR3: TGTGCCAGCAGCTGGAGACTAGCGGGAGCGGGATCCGGGGAGCTGTTTTTT.

The V and J genes are TRBV3-1 (or the pseudogene TRBV3-2) and TRBJ1-4; maybe TRBD1 (6 bases). CDR3 length equals 15 residues. CDR1 LGHDT and CDR2 YNNKEL come from the germline V gene (reference sequence). Trimming removed 1 base from V and 7 bases from J, with 13 bases in between. The CDR3 coding sequence is TGTGCCAGCAGCCAAGTCGTACAGGGCGTTGAAAAACTGTTTTTT. Its translation is CASSQVVQGVEKLFF.

The rearrangement uses TRBV7-9 and TRBJ1-1; possibly TRBD1 for D (5 bases). This CDR3 has 15 residues. Germline lookup yields CDR1 SEHNR and CDR2 FQNEAQ (reference sequence). V was shortened by 5 bases and J by 1 base, with 14 bases between the two germline ends. The CDR3 reads CASSELAGGNTEAFF. The CDR3 nucleotides read TGTGCCAGCAGCGAGTTAGCCGGGGGGAACACTGAAGCTTTCTTT.

In this sample, this clone turned up once. The chain couples TRBV6-5 to TRBJ2-7; 12 nucleotides align to TRBD1. The germline CDR1 and CDR2 sequences are MNHEY and SVGAGI. With V trimmed by 7 bases and J by 7 bases, 11 bases remained unmatched. The length of the CDR3 is 15 residues. The CDR3 DNA follows: TGTGCCAGCAACCGACCGGGACAGGGGGCGCGGGAGCAGTACTTC. This encodes CASNRPGQGAREQYF.

V is TRBV11-1 and J is TRBJ2-2; 11 nucleotides agree with TRBD1. The V gene end was trimmed by 5 bases and the J gene end by 6 bases; junction bases not matched to a gene: 5. CDR3 length equals 15 residues. CDR1 SGHAT and CDR2 FQDESV come from the germline V gene (reference sequence). The CDR3 loop is CASSPRTGGSGELFF. Here the CDR3 DNA reads TGTGCCAGCAGCCCCCGGACAGGGGGCTCCGGGGAGCTGTTTTTT.

The chain uses TRBV2 and TRBJ2-7; maybe TRBD1 (5 bases). The CDR3 runs 17 residues. CDR1 is SNHLY and CDR2 is FYNNEI in the germline V gene. V was pared by 4 bases and J by 3 bases, with 22 bases between. The CDR3 spells CASSGLVFIGALYEQYF. As DNA, the CDR3 is TGTGCCAGCAGTGGGTTGGTTTTTATTGGGGCCCTCTACGAGCAGTACTTC.

This chain connects TRBV29-1 to TRBJ2-5; 8 bases align to TRBD1. Germline V gene sequence: CDR1 SQVTM, CDR2 ANQGSEA. Losses at the gene ends were 6 bases for V and 5 bases for J; bases not matched to a gene: 11. CDR3 length equals 14 residues. DNA for the CDR3: TGCAGCGTCCCAGGGGGCTCGGAATGGGAGACCCAGTACTTC. Translated: CSVPGGSEWETQYF.

V is TRBV5-5 and J is TRBJ2-1; D call uncertain. Germline-derived CDR1 and CDR2 are SGHKS and YYEKEE (reference sequence). V dropped 3 bases and J dropped 0 bases, with 10 bases sitting between them. The CDR3 has 15 residues. Here the CDR3 DNA reads TGTGCCAGCAGCTCGATCTTGAGCTCCTACAATGAGCAGTTCTTC. Translating gives CASSSILSSYNEQFF.

The chain joins TRBV5-1 to TRBJ2-3; TRBD1 is a possible D gene (6 bases). Germline V gene data show CDR1 as SGHRS and CDR2 as YFSETQ. The V and J ends lost 2 bases and 0 bases respectively, with 10 bases between them. The CDR3 is 15 residues long. The CDR3 protein is CASSFRTASTDTQYF. CDR3 nucleotides: TGCGCCAGCAGCTTCCGGACAGCTAGCACAGATACGCAGTATTTT. Full variable domain (remainder filled in from reference TRBV5-1 and TRBJ2-3): KAGVTQTPRYLIKTRGQQVTLSCSPISGHRSVSWYQQTPGQGLQFLFEYFSETQRNKGNFPGRFSGRQFSNSRSEMNVSTLELGDSALYLCASSFRTASTDTQYFGPGTRLTVL.

The chain joins TRBV25-1 to TRBJ1-3; weak D call: TRBD1 (6 bases). Trimming stripped 3 bases from V and 5 bases from J, with 11 bases between. Per the germline V gene, CDR1 is MGHDK and CDR2 is SYGVNS. This CDR3 is built from 14 residues. The CDR3 DNA sequence: TGTGCCAGCAGTGATCCGGGACATCGAAACACCATATATTTT. The encoded protein is CASSDPGHRNTIYF.

The chain links TRBV10-2 to TRBJ2-2; 15 positions match TRBD2. Trimming took 8 bases from V and 0 from J; bases not matched to a gene: 4. The CDR3 runs 17 residues. Germline loops: CDR1 WSHSY, CDR2 SAAADI. The CDR3 region is CASRTSGGVANTGELFF. The CDR3 bases are TGCGCCAGCCGGACTAGCGGGGGGGTCGCGAACACCGGGGAGCTGTTTTTT.

Concerning this clone itself: Likely a read error: the CDR3 ends without its conserved phenylalanine or tryptophan. Because the CDR3's place on the DNA is in doubt, the DNA is left out and the CDR3 is given as listed by TCRdb. This rearrangement joins TRBV6-1 to TRBJ1-2. Germline CDR1 MNHNS, CDR2 SASEGT. The CDR3 region is 13 residues in length, termini included. CDR3 protein: CASSEYGEASGGY.

The rearrangement links TRBV5-1 to TRBJ1-4, with 7 bases matching TRBD1. V shed 4 bases and J 2 bases; nucleotides not matched to a gene: 11. Germline V gives CDR1 SGHRS, CDR2 YFSETQ. The CDR3 runs 17 residues. The CDR3 nucleotides read TGCGCCAGCAGCCCCTGGGACAGCCGGGGGACTAATGAAAAACTGTTTTTT. Its translation: CASSPWDSRGTNEKLFF.

The gene calls are TRBV3-1 (or the pseudogene TRBV3-2) and TRBJ2-1; 7 bases are a match to TRBD1. The trim removed 4 bases at V and 8 bases at J, leaving 11 bases unmatched. Per the germline V gene, CDR1 is LGHDT and CDR2 is YNNKEL (reference sequence). The CDR3 runs to 15 residues. In DNA, the CDR3 is TGTGCCAGCAGCCTATCGAGGGGACAGTCGCATGAGCAGTTCTTC. This codes for CASSLSRGQSHEQFF.

This clone has just a few counts. This chain joins TRBV6-1 and TRBJ1-6; 7 nucleotides line up with TRBD1. Trimming at V came to 3 bases and at J to 7 bases, leaving 0 bases not matched to a gene. Germline CDR1 reads MNHNS; CDR2 reads SASEGT. The CDR3 has 13 residues. CDR3 sequence: CASSETGNSPLHF. The CDR3 coding sequence is TGTGCCAGCAGTGAGACAGGGAATTCACCCCTCCACTTT.

This sequence joins TRBV2 and TRBJ1-1; TRBD1 might be the D (6 bases). Germline V gene lookup returns CDR1 SNHLY and CDR2 FYNNEI. V shed 6 bases and J shed 4 bases, with 15 bases lying between them. The CDR3 is 14 residues long. DNA of the CDR3: TGTGCCAGCAGCGGTACAGGGTCTAGCACTGAAGCTTTCTTT. Protein sequence: CASSGTGSSTEAFF.

This clone occurred a few times. The rearrangement uses TRBV3-1 (or the pseudogene TRBV3-2) and TRBJ2-7, with 8 bases matching TRBD1. Per the germline V gene, CDR1 is LGHDT and CDR2 is YNNKEL (reference sequence). The V and J ends lost 6 bases and 3 bases, in that order; junction bases with no gene match: 7. This CDR3 has 14 amino acids. Here the CDR3 DNA reads TGTGCCAGCAGAGACAGGGGCGGAGGCTACGAGCAGTACTTC. It is translated as CASRDRGGGYEQYF.

The V call is TRBV3-1 (or the pseudogene TRBV3-2), the J call TRBJ1-3; possibly TRBD1 for D (5 bases). V lost 1 base, J lost 2 bases, and 12 bases lay in between. This CDR3 is 16 amino acids long. Germline CDR1 and CDR2: LGHDT and YNNKEL (reference sequence). CDR3 in DNA: TGTGCCAGCAGCCAAGGGGCCCGACAGACTGGAAACACCATATATTTT. Translating gives CASSQGARQTGNTIYF.

The chain carries TRBV7-8 and TRBJ2-1; D is possibly TRBD2 (5 bases). The V gene lost 1 base and the J gene lost 9 bases, with 16 bases spanning the gap. The CDR3 runs 15 residues. Looked up from germline, CDR1 is SGHVS and CDR2 is FQNEAQ. The CDR3, as DNA: TGTGCCAGCAGCTTAGTAGTATGGGAGTCTGGTGAGCAGTTCTTC. The encoded protein is CASSLVVWESGEQFF. The full variable domain, completed using reference TRBV7-8 and TRBJ2-1, is GAGVSQSPRYKVAKRGQDVALRCDPISGHVSLFWYQQALGQGPEFLTYFQNEAQLDKSGLPSDRFFAERPEGSVSTLKIQRTQQEDSAVYLCASSLVVWESGEQFFGPGTRLTVL.

The chain uses TRBV30 and TRBJ1-5, with TRBD1 identical over 7 bases. The CDR3 contains 14 residues. Per germline, CDR1 GTSNPN and CDR2 SVGIG (reference sequence). Losses at the gene ends were 1 base for V and 11 bases for J; bases not matched to a gene: 11. In DNA, the CDR3 is TGTGCCTGGAGTGGCGGGACAGCTGAAGGAGCCCAGCATTTT. Translation gives CAWSGGTAEGAQHF.

CDR3 residues: CASSESGYNQPQHF. The CDR3 DNA sequence: TGTGCCAGCAGTGAAAGCGGATACAATCAGCCCCAGCATTTT. The chain has TRBV2 and TRBJ1-5; D call uncertain. The CDR3 has 14 amino acids. Germline CDR1 is SNHLY and CDR2 is FYNNEI. Trimming stripped 2 bases from V and 3 bases from J, with 8 bases between. Filled out from reference TRBV2 and TRBJ1-5, the complete variable domain reads EPEVTQTPSHQVTQMGQEVILRCVPISNHLYFYWYRQILGQKVEFLVSFYNNEISEKSEIFDDQFSVERPDGSNFTLKIRSTKLEDSAMYFCASSESGYNQPQHFGDGTRLSIL.

This chain links TRBV2 with TRBJ1-2; 7 bases are a match to TRBD1. J lost 0 bases, V lost 6 bases, and 4 bases had no gene match. The germline gives CDR1 SNHLY, CDR2 FYNNEI. The CDR3 is 14 residues long. CDR3 protein: CASRGTVPNYGYTF. The CDR3 DNA sequence: TGTGCCAGCAGGGGGACAGTACCTAACTATGGCTACACCTTC.

The rearrangement uses TRBV9 and TRBJ2-1; TRBD2 might be the D (6 bases). This CDR3 has 15 residues. CDR1 is SGDLS, CDR2 YYNGEE, per germline. V was trimmed by 3 bases and J by 4 bases, leaving 14 bases between them. This CDR3 is CASSEVGGYYNEQFF. The CDR3 DNA follows: TGTGCCAGCAGCGAAGTGGGAGGTTATTACAATGAGCAGTTCTTC.